Many counts were recorded for the clone carrying this TCR beta chain. The antigen remains undetermined. The data stem from a study of T-cell reconstitution after alpha-beta-depleted transplantation in children. Whole-study results and caveats: Roughly two months post-transplant, alpha-beta T cells reportedly originated from several hundred graft clones that had expanded. Certain patients had high TCRbeta diversity at day 60, and it came from recipient T cells and thymic progenitors that survived.

V lost 5 bases, J lost 4 bases, and 10 bases stayed unmatched. Germline V CDR1 and CDR2: MNHNS, SASEGT. This CDR3 is 15 amino acids long. A TCRbeta library incorporating unique molecular identifiers was prepared. TCRdb processed the PCR reads anew with MiXCR; each CDR3 protein has one entry. The sample yields approximately 290,000 distinct CDR3 sequences, roughly 10% seen once. The chain combines TRBV6-1 with TRBJ2-7; 8 nucleotides align to TRBD2. The source is a male patient between 2 and 10 years old who had a stem cell transplant for chronic granulomatous disease, so the T cells may come from the graft donor. The starting material was peripheral blood, obtained 180 days after TCRalphabeta/CD19-depleted stem cell transplant. CDR3 sequence: CASSKPGLGLYEQYF. CDR3 DNA: TGTGCCAGCAGTAAACCGGGACTAGGCCTTTACGAGCAGTACTTC.